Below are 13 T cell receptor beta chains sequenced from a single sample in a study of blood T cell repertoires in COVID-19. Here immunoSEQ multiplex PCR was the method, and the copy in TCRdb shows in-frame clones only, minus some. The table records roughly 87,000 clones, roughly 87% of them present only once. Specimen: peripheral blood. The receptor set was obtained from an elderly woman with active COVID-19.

CDR3 DNA sequence: TGTGCCAGCATCCTAGCGGGAATAGGGGAGACCCAGTACTTC. This codes for CASILAGIGETQYF. This rearrangement joins TRBV2 to TRBJ2-5, with 9 bases identical to TRBD2. The V gene end was trimmed by 7 bases and the J gene end by 5 bases; junction bases not matched to a gene: 8. The CDR3 has 14 amino acids. The germline gives CDR1 SNHLY, CDR2 FYNNEI.

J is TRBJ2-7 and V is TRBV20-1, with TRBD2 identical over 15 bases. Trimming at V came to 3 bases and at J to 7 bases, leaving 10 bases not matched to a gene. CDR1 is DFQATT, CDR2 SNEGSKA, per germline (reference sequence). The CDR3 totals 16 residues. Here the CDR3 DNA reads TGCAGTGCTAGTTCTCTCGGACTAGCGGGAGGGTGGGAGCAGTACTTC. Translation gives CSASSLGLAGGWEQYF.

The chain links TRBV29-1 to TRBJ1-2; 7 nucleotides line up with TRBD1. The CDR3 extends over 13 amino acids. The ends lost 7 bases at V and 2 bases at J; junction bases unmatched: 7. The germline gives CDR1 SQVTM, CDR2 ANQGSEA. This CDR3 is CSAAGQSNYGYTF. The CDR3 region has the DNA TGCAGCGCCGCGGGACAGTCCAACTATGGCTACACCTTC.

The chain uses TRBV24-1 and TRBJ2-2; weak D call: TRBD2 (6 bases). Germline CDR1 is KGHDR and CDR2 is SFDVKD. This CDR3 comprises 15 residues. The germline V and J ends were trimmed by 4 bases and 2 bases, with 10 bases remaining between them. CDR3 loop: CATSDPGLNTGELFF. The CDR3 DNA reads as TGTGCCACCAGTGACCCAGGACTAAACACCGGGGAGCTGTTTTTT.

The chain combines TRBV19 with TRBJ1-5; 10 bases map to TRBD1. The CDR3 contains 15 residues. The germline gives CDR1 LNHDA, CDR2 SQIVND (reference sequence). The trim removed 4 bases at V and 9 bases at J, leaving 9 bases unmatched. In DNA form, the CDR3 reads TGTGCCAGTAGTACTCGGGACAGGGGCTTAAGGCCCCAGCATTTT. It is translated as CASSTRDRGLRPQHF.

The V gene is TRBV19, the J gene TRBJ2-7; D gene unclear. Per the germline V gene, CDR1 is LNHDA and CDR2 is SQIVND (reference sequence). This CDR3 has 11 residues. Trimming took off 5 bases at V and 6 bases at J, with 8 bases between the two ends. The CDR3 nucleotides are TGTGCCAGTAGTGTTCGCGGCGAGCAGTACTTC. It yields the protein CASSVRGEQYF.

In DNA form, the CDR3 reads TGTGCCAGCAGTCGAGGACTAGCGGGAGGGCGCGGGAATGAGCAGTTCTTC. Amino acids: CASSRGLAGGRGNEQFF. The chain joins TRBV7-9 to TRBJ2-1, with 15 bases fitting TRBD2. The CDR3 contains 17 residues. After removal of 6 bases from V and 7 bases from J, the junction contained 10 bases not matched to a gene. Germline loops: CDR1 SEHNR, CDR2 FQNEAQ (reference sequence).

The CDR3 bases are TGTGCCAGCAGAAGACAGGGGGCCGAGACCCAGTACTTC. This sequence encodes CASRRQGAETQYF. The chain recombines TRBV6-5 with TRBJ2-5; 10 bases fit TRBD1. In germline, CDR1 is MNHEY, CDR2 SVGAGI. This CDR3 spans 13 amino acids. V lost 6 bases to trimming and J lost 5 bases; unmatched junction nucleotides: 3.

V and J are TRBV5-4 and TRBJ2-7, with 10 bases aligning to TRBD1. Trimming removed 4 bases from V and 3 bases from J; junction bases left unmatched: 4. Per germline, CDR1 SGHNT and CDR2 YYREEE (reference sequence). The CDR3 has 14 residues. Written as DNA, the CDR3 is TGTGCCAGCAGCCCGAGGACAGGGGGCTACGAGCAGTACTTC. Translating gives CASSPRTGGYEQYF. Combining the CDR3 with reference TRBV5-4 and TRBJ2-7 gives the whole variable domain ETGVTQSPTHLIKTRGQQVTLRCSSQSGHNTVSWYQQALGQGPQFIFQYYREEENGRGNFPPRFSGLQFPNYSSELNVNALELDDSALYLCASSPRTGGYEQYFGPGTRLTVT.

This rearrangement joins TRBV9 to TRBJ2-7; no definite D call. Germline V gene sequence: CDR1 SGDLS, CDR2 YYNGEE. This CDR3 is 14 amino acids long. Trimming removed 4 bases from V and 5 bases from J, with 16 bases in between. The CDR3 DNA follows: TGTGCCAGCAGCCTCAACCGGGTTTCGAACGAGCAGTACTTC. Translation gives CASSLNRVSNEQYF.

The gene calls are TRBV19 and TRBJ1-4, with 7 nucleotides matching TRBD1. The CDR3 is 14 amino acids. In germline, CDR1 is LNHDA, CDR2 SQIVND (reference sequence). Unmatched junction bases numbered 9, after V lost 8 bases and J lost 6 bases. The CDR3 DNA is TGTGCCAGTGGACAGGTCTTAGTGGATGAAAAACTGTTTTTT. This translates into CASGQVLVDEKLFF.

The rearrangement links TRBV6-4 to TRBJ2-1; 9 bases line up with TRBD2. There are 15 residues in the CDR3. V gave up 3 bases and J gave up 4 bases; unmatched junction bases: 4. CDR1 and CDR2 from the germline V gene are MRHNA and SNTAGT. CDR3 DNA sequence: TGTGCCAGCAGTGAGGAGACTAGCGGATACAATGAGCAGTTCTTC. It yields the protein CASSEETSGYNEQFF.

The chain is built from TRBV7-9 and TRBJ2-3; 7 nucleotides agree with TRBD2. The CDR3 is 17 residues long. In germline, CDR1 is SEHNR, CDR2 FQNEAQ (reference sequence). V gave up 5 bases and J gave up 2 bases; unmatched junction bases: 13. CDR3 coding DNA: TGTGCCAGCAGCCCGCTTGAGGGCGGGAGTATCACAGATACGCAGTATTTT. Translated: CASSPLEGGSITDTQYF.